This is a list of T cell receptor beta chains from one sample in a study of cytomegalovirus exposure and HLA in healthy donors. Sequencing was performed with immunoSEQ multiplex PCR; in TCRdb, only in-frame clones are kept and a portion is missing. This table holds more than 85,000 clones, 60% to 80% found once. Material: PBMCs. The receptors stem from a middle-aged woman in good health and CMV-seropositive. CDR3s include the opening cysteine and the closing phenylalanine or tryptophan. The D gene is left open where the match is weak. Only part of the rows carry a size: once, few, many, or a class if the clone is expanded.

>TRBJ2-7|NA|NA|TRBV12-5
TGTGCTAGTGGTTCCGTCAGGGGAAACAACGAGCAGTACTTC
CASGSVRGNNEQYF
>TRBJ2-5|TRBD2|NA|TRBV5-1
TGCGCCAGCAGCCCGGGACTAGCGGGGGACGAGACCCAGTACTTC
CASSPGLAGDETQYF
>TRBJ2-5|TRBD2|NA|TRBV19
TGTGCCAGTAGTAACTCGGGACTAGCGGTAAAAGAGACCCAGTACTTC
CASSNSGLAVKETQYF
>TRBJ1-2|NA|NA|TRBV5-1
TGCGCCAGCAGCTGGGAGTTAACGGAGGATGGCTACACCTTC
CASSWELTEDGYTF
>TRBJ2-3|TRBD2|NA|TRBV9
TGTGCCAGCAGCGTAGGAAGCGGGGGGGCCACAGATACGCAGTATTTT
CASSVGSGGATDTQYF
>TRBJ2-5|NA|few|TRBV27
TGTGCCAGCTCGAATCGGGTGGCCCAGTACTTC
CASSNRVAQYF
>TRBJ1-1|NA|NA|TRBV6-5
TGTGCCAGCAGTTACGTCGCACAAGAGAACACTGAAGCTTTCTTT
CASSYVAQENTEAFF
>TRBJ1-1|NA|NA|TRBV7-3
TGTGCCAGCAGCTTAGCGGGCAGTCAGAACACTGAAGCTTTCTTT
CASSLAGSQNTEAFF
>TRBJ2-5|NA|NA|TRBV7-9
TGTTCCAGCAGCTTGGAGGGAGGAGAGACCCAGTACTTC
CSSSLEGGETQYF
>TRBJ2-3|TRBD1|NA|TRBV6-4
TGTGCCAGCAGTCCTGGGACAGGGGGTCCAGATACGCAGTATTTT
CASSPGTGGPDTQYF
>TRBJ2-7|NA|NA|TRBV9
TGTGCCAGCAGCGTAGTTAGCGGAACCTCATCCTACGAGCAGTACTTC
CASSVVSGTSSYEQYF
>TRBJ2-5|TRBD1|once|TRBV5-1
TGCGCCAGCAGCCAAGGACAGGGTGAGGGTGAGCAGTACTTC
CASSQGQGEGEQYF
>TRBJ2-2|NA|once|TRBV4-3
TGCGCCAGCAGCCGTCTATCGGGGAGCTCACCGGGGGAGCTGTTTTTT
CASSRLSGSSPGELFF
>TRBJ2-7|TRBD1|NA|TRBV27
TGTGCCAGCAGTATAGGCCCACAGGGGACCTACGAGCAGTACTTC
CASSIGPQGTYEQYF
>TRBJ1-5|TRBD1|NA|TRBV7-2
TGTGCCAGCAGCAAAGACAGGGGGATTTGGAAGCCCCAGCATTTT
CASSKDRGIWKPQHF
>TRBJ1-1|TRBD1|NA|TRBV5-6
TGTGCCAGCAGCCGAGGGGGGACAGCTGAAGCTTTCTTT
CASSRGGTAEAFF
>TRBJ2-3|TRBD2|once|TRBV27
TGTGCCAGCAGTTTGCTCTTAGCGGGAGACGAGGAAACGCAGTATTTT
CASSLLLAGDEETQYF
>TRBJ1-1|TRBD1|NA|TRBV6-5
TGTGCCAGCAGTAGTGACAGGGGGCGCGACGCTTTCTTT
CASSSDRGRDAFF
>TRBJ1-1|NA|NA|TRBV9
TGTGCCAGCAGCGTACGAGCAAACACTGAAGCTTTCTTT
CASSVRANTEAFF
>TRBJ1-1|TRBD1|NA|TRBV7-9
TGTGCCAGCAGCATACTACAGGGGGTCACTGAAGCTTTCTTT
CASSILQGVTEAFF
>TRBJ2-4|TRBD1|NA|TRBV18
TGTGCCAGCTCACCACTCCGGGACAGGACTATTCAGTACTTC
CASSPLRDRTIQYF
>TRBJ2-3|TRBD2|NA|TRBV7-2
TGTGCCAGCAGCGGAGCGGGGGGACCGCTCTCCACAGATACGCAGTATTTT
CASSGAGGPLSTDTQYF
>TRBJ2-1|NA|NA|TRBV9
TGTGCCAGCAGCGTAGGGCCGGGGAATGAGCAGTTCTTC
CASSVGPGNEQFF
>TRBJ2-7|NA|few|TRBV10-1
TGCGCCAGCAGTGAGATCTCGGGAGAGCTGGACGAGCAGTACTTC
CASSEISGELDEQYF
>TRBJ1-1|TRBD1|NA|TRBV19
TGTGCCAGTAGTAGCTACAGGGGGATGAACACTGAAGCTTTCTTT
CASSSYRGMNTEAFF
>TRBJ2-7|TRBD1|NA|TRBV7-9
TGTGCCAGCAGCCAACGGACAGGGCCCTACGAGCAGTACTTC
CASSQRTGPYEQYF
>TRBJ2-3|TRBD1|NA|TRBV4-2
TGTGCCAGCAGAAGGGACAGTGCCACAGATACGCAGTATTTT
CASRRDSATDTQYF
>TRBJ2-2|NA|NA|TRBV11-2
TGTGCCAGCAGCCCAGGGGCCTCTCGGGAGCTGTTTTTT
CASSPGASRELFF
>TRBJ1-2|NA|NA|TRBV12-5
TGTGCTAGTGGTTCGGAATCGACGGCGGTAAGAGGCTACACCTTC
CASGSESTAVRGYTF
>TRBJ1-3|NA|NA|TRBV19
TGTGCCAGTAGTATTGCGGGAAACACCATATATTTT
CASSIAGNTIYF
>TRBJ1-5|NA|NA|TRBV2
TGTGCCAGCAGTGAAGACAGCCGTCATCAGCCCCAGCATTTT
CASSEDSRHQPQHF
>TRBJ1-5|TRBD1|NA|TRBV10-3
TGTGCCATCAGTGACCGCCCAGGGGGGAGCAGCAATCAGCCCCAGCATTTT
CAISDRPGGSSNQPQHF
>TRBJ1-6|NA|NA|TRBV5-4
TGTGCCAGCAGGGACAGCTCCTATAATTCACCCCTCCACTTT
CASRDSSYNSPLHF
>TRBJ1-2|NA|NA|TRBV4-2
TGTGCCAGCAGACCAGACTCTAACTATGGCTACACCTTC
CASRPDSNYGYTF
>TRBJ2-2|TRBD1|NA|TRBV4-1
TGCGCCAGCAGCCAACCCCCCGGGACAGGGGCCACCGGGGAGCTGTTTTTT
CASSQPPGTGATGELFF
>TRBJ1-3|NA|NA|TRBV28
TGTGCCAGCAGTTTACGGTTCCGCTCTGGAAACACCATATATTTT
CASSLRFRSGNTIYF
>TRBJ2-3|TRBD2|once|TRBV14
TGTGCCAGCAGCCAGTGGACTAGCCCCTCTGGAGATACGCAGTATTTT
CASSQWTSPSGDTQYF
>TRBJ2-3|NA|NA|TRBV10-3
TGTGCCATCAGTGAAGCGGCTGACACAGATACGCAGTATTTT
CAISEAADTDTQYF
>TRBJ1-6|NA|few|TRBV28
TGTGCCAGCAGTTTATGGGGGCAGGGAGGTTCACCCCTCCACTTT
CASSLWGQGGSPLHF
>TRBJ2-3|TRBD2|NA|TRBV5-4
TGTGCCAGCAGCTTGGTAACGGGAGGACCAGATACGCAGTATTTT
CASSLVTGGPDTQYF
>TRBJ2-5|TRBD2|NA|TRBV10-3
TGTGCCATCAGTGAGGGGACTAGTCTCCGAGAGACCCAGTACTTC
CAISEGTSLRETQYF
>TRBJ1-4|TRBD1|once|TRBV5-1
TGCGCCAGCAGCTTCCAGGGGGTAGAAGAAAAACTGTTTTTT
CASSFQGVEEKLFF
>TRBJ2-5|TRBD2|NA|TRBV4-1
TGCGCCAGCAGCCAAGGCGCGGGACTAGCGGTACAGGGGACCCAGTACTTC
CASSQGAGLAVQGTQYF
>TRBJ1-2|NA|NA|TRBV19
TGTGCCAGTAGTATTGCAGGGGCTGGCTATGGCTACACCTTC
CASSIAGAGYGYTF
>TRBJ1-2|NA|NA|TRBV7-9
TGTTCCAGCAGCTTTTACAGGGTCGCAGGGCTTGGCTACACCTTC
CSSSFYRVAGLGYTF
>TRBJ2-1|NA|few|TRBV13
TGTGCCAGCAGCTTAGGGGCCTGGAGGGACAATGAGCAGTTCTTC
CASSLGAWRDNEQFF
>TRBJ2-1|TRBD2|few|TRBV7-9
TGTGCCAGCAGCTTTGGACTAGCGGGAGTAGGTAGCGATGAGCAGTTCTTC
CASSFGLAGVGSDEQFF
>TRBJ2-3|TRBD2|NA|TRBV5-4
TGTGCCAGCAGCTACCGACGGGTAGCGGGAGATCTAGATACGCAGTATTTT
CASSYRRVAGDLDTQYF
>TRBJ1-2|TRBD1|NA|TRBV19
TGTGCCAGTAGCCCCGACAGGGGGAGCAAACTAGTCCTTAACTATGGCTACACCTTC
CASSPDRGSKLVLNYGYTF
>TRBJ2-6|TRBD1|once|TRBV19
TGTGCCAGTAGTGTGACAGGGCCCGGGGCCAACGTCCTGACTTTC
CASSVTGPGANVLTF
>TRBJ1-1|TRBD1|NA|TRBV5-6
TGTGCCAGCAGTGTACAGGGGGCTTACGTCTACGCGGACACTGAAGCTTTCTTT
CASSVQGAYVYADTEAFF
>TRBJ1-3|TRBD1|few|TRBV7-9
TGTGCCAGCAGAAGAGACAGGGGTGGAAACACCATATATTTT
CASRRDRGGNTIYF
>TRBJ2-7|NA|few|TRBV9
TGTGCCAGCAGCGTAGGGGGGCAGGGCTACGAGCAGTACTTC
CASSVGGQGYEQYF
>TRBJ2-5|TRBD1|NA|TRBV5-1
TGCGCCAGCAGCTGGGGGACAGGGGGCTTTGAGACCCAGTACTTC
CASSWGTGGFETQYF
>TRBJ1-2|NA|NA|TRBV4-1
TGCGCCAGCAGCCAAAGACAGCAGCTCTATGGCTACACCTTC
CASSQRQQLYGYTF